Each of the 18 T cell receptor beta chains below was sequenced from the same sample in a study of blood T cell repertoires in COVID-19. TCRdb's table, derived via immunoSEQ multiplex PCR, lists solely in-frame clones and lacks some. The sample records over 250,000 clones, just under 90% being singletons. Sequenced: PBMCs or T cells enriched from blood (not recorded which). The source of these receptors is a woman aged 55-70 years who had recovered from COVID-19.

The chain joins TRBV6-5 to TRBJ1-2; possible D gene TRBD1, 5 bases. V shed 6 bases and J shed 4 bases, with 15 bases lying between them. This CDR3 is built from 14 residues. Germline V gives CDR1 MNHEY, CDR2 SVGAGI. DNA for the CDR3: TGTGCCAGCAGCCCGGGGGGGGGAGTCTATGGCTACACCTTC. Protein sequence: CASSPGGGVYGYTF.

This clone appeared a few times. The CDR3 loop is CSVVLGQLNTEAFF. The CDR3, as DNA: TGCAGCGTTGTTTTGGGACAGTTGAACACTGAAGCTTTCTTT. The genes are TRBV29-1 and TRBJ1-1, with TRBD1 identical over 7 bases. Germline-derived CDR1 and CDR2 are SQVTM and ANQGSEA. The V and J ends lost 4 bases and 0 bases, in that order; junction bases with no gene match: 5. The length of the CDR3 is 14 residues.

J is TRBJ1-6 and V is TRBV2; possibly TRBD1 for D (5 bases). The germline V gene has CDR1 SNHLY and CDR2 FYNNEI. The CDR3 totals 15 residues. Trimming removed 6 bases from V and 0 bases from J, with 9 bases in between. The CDR3 region is CASRGLSSYNSPLHF. Here the CDR3 DNA reads TGTGCCAGCAGGGGACTCAGCTCCTATAATTCACCCCTCCACTTT. Full variable domain (missing parts from reference TRBV2 and TRBJ1-6): EPEVTQTPSHQVTQMGQEVILRCVPISNHLYFYWYRQILGQKVEFLVSFYNNEISEKSEIFDDQFSVERPDGSNFTLKIRSTKLEDSAMYFCASRGLSSYNSPLHFGNGTRLTVT.

The chain uses TRBV19 and TRBJ2-5, with TRBD2 identical over 9 bases. Unmatched junction bases numbered 4, after V lost 6 bases and J lost 5 bases. The CDR3 loop spans 13 amino acids. CDR1 is LNHDA, CDR2 SQIVND, per germline (reference sequence). The CDR3 protein is CASRGTSWETQYF. CDR3 coding DNA: TGTGCCAGTAGGGGGACTAGCTGGGAGACCCAGTACTTC.

V and J are TRBV5-1 and TRBJ2-5; TRBD2 might be the D (6 bases). This CDR3 spans 14 amino acids. V was trimmed by 4 bases and J by 5 bases, leaving 15 bases between them. Per germline, CDR1 SGHRS and CDR2 YFSETQ. CDR3 protein: CASSNRGGGETQYF. The CDR3 nucleotides are TGCGCCAGCAGCAATAGGGGAGGAGGGGAGACCCAGTACTTC.

The chain's CDR3 is CASRLARGWDSFYEQYF. CDR3 in DNA: TGTGCAAGTCGCTTAGCGCGTGGCTGGGACTCCTTCTACGAGCAGTACTTC. The chain couples TRBV12-2 to TRBJ2-7; the table's D gene call, TRBD2, was not cross checked with the DNA. TRBV12-2 is designated a pseudogene. The CDR3 length is 17 residues.

This rearrangement joins TRBV19 to TRBJ2-1, with 12 bases fitting TRBD2. V shed 6 bases and J 7 bases; nucleotides not matched to a gene: 4. The length of the CDR3 is 14 residues. CDR1 is LNHDA and CDR2 is SQIVND in the germline V gene (reference sequence). CDR3 amino acids: CASRRLAGVNEQFF. DNA for the CDR3: TGTGCCAGTAGACGACTAGCGGGAGTTAATGAGCAGTTCTTC.

J is TRBJ2-1 and V is TRBV27; TRBD2 aligns across 14 bases. The CDR3 totals 20 residues. V lost 2 bases, J lost 1 base, and 10 bases stayed unmatched. In germline, CDR1 is MNHEY, CDR2 SMNVEV (reference sequence). CDR3 amino acids: CASSLRGLAGVFGSYNEQFF. DNA for the CDR3: TGTGCCAGCAGTTTAAGGGGACTAGCGGGAGTATTTGGGTCCTACAATGAGCAGTTCTTC.

The rearrangement uses TRBV14 and TRBJ2-4, with a tentative D call TRBD1 (6 bases). The CDR3 is 15 amino acids. Looked up from germline, CDR1 is SGHDN and CDR2 is FVKESK. The ends were cut back, 1 base at V and 8 bases at J, with 15 bases in the middle. This CDR3 reads CASSQGWTARDIQYF. Here the CDR3 DNA reads TGTGCCAGCAGCCAAGGGTGGACAGCGAGGGACATTCAGTACTTC.

This chain connects TRBV3-1 (or the pseudogene TRBV3-2) to TRBJ2-1, with 10 positions matching TRBD1. The V segment lost 2 bases and the J segment 4 bases; nucleotides outside the gene matches: 23. CDR3 length equals 22 residues. Germline V gene sequence: CDR1 LGHDT, CDR2 YNNKEL (reference sequence). The CDR3 protein is CASSQLRDRDRGRLARYNEQFF. The CDR3 DNA sequence: TGTGCCAGCAGCCAATTAAGGGACCGGGACAGGGGACGACTAGCGAGATACAATGAGCAGTTCTTC.

V and J are TRBV5-1 and TRBJ2-1, with a tentative D call TRBD1 (5 bases). Germline V CDR1 and CDR2: SGHRS, YFSETQ. The ends were cut back, 6 bases at V and 1 base at J, with 11 bases in the middle. This CDR3 contains 14 residues. CDR3 coding DNA: TGCGCCAGCAATTCAGGGCTTTCCTACAATGAGCAGTTCTTC. This encodes CASNSGLSYNEQFF.

A single count supports this clone. V is TRBV9 and J is TRBJ1-2; 8 positions match TRBD1. The CDR3 loop spans 14 amino acids. The V gene end was trimmed by 4 bases and the J gene end by 10 bases; junction bases not matched to a gene: 12. Germline CDR1 SGDLS, CDR2 YYNGEE. The CDR3 nucleotides read TGTGCCAGCAGCCCCGCCCGACAGGGGAAAGTCTACACCTTC. Amino acid sequence: CASSPARQGKVYTF.

This chain uses TRBV11-2 with TRBJ1-2; D call uncertain. With 0 bases removed from V and 6 bases from J, the gap between germline ends came to 17 bases. CDR1 and CDR2 (germline): SGHAT, FQNNGV. The CDR3 covers 16 residues. For the CDR3, the DNA is TGTGCCAGCAGCTTAGAATTCGCGCAGGTCAGGCATGGCTACACCTTC. This gives the protein CASSLEFAQVRHGYTF.

The chain links TRBV19 to TRBJ2-5; TRBD1 matches at 8 bases. J gave up 5 bases and V 5 bases, and 7 bases lay outside the gene matches. Looked up from germline, CDR1 is LNHDA and CDR2 is SQIVND (reference sequence). The length of the CDR3 is 14 residues. The CDR3 loop is CASSAQGAWETQYF. Written as DNA, the CDR3 is TGTGCCAGTAGTGCCCAGGGGGCCTGGGAGACCCAGTACTTC.

The chain employs TRBV10-1 and TRBJ2-1, with TRBD1 matching 7 bases. The V segment lost 3 bases and the J segment 9 bases; nucleotides outside the gene matches: 11. CDR3 length: 15 residues. CDR1 is WNHNN, CDR2 SYGVQD, per germline (reference sequence). The DNA of the CDR3 is TGCGCCAGCAGTGATCCGGGACAGAGCTACGCTGAGCAGTTCTTC. This encodes CASSDPGQSYAEQFF.

This rearrangement joins TRBV5-1 to TRBJ1-4; TRBD1 aligns across 9 bases. This CDR3 has 15 residues. The germline V gene has CDR1 SGHRS and CDR2 YFSETQ. The junction had 4 bases not matched to a gene; V was cut back by 0 bases and J by 7 bases. CDR3: CASSLGQGVGEKLFF. DNA of the CDR3: TGCGCCAGCAGCTTGGGACAGGGGGTCGGTGAAAAACTGTTTTTT.

V gene TRBV6-5 combines with J gene TRBJ2-3, with 10 bases that match TRBD1. J lost 4 bases, V lost 3 bases, and 4 bases had no gene match. This CDR3 has 15 amino acids. Germline V gene lookup returns CDR1 MNHEY and CDR2 SVGAGI. CDR3 DNA sequence: TGTGCCAGCAGTTATCGGACAGGGGGTCCAGATACGCAGTATTTT. Its protein product is CASSYRTGGPDTQYF.

This chain connects TRBV5-1 to TRBJ1-2; D is perhaps TRBD1 (6 bases). Trimming took off 4 bases at V and 2 bases at J, with 12 bases between the two ends. There are 14 residues in the CDR3. Germline V gene sequence: CDR1 SGHRS, CDR2 YFSETQ. CDR3 sequence: CASSEGEWNYGYTF. Written as DNA, the CDR3 is TGCGCCAGCAGCGAGGGGGAATGGAACTATGGCTACACCTTC.